This T cell receptor beta chain is drawn from a study of blood T cells in healthy people across ages. Study-level findings and limits: Diversity of TCR beta correlated strongly with naive T cell percentage. Naive CD4+ cells and diversity were both higher in long-lived donors than in aged donors.

The use of a sample-barcoded 5' primer and a J-beta primer mix characterized a second PCR of roughly 6 to 11 cycles. Every cDNA molecule carried a tag from a template-switch adaptor bearing 12 random nucleotides. TCRdb re-derived calls from the 5' RACE reads in MiXCR, one entry per CDR3 protein. Among about 1.6 million distinct CDR3 sequences listed, approximately 32% were seen once. The germline gives CDR1 SGHTA, CDR2 FQGNSA. The CDR3 is made up of 14 amino acids. The V end lost 3 bases, the J end lost 0 bases, and 9 bases lay between the germline ends. Details on this clonotype: Its specificity is unknown.

At least 7 million PBMCs were isolated per sample. The clonotype comes from a woman aged 25 to 39 in good health. The chain links TRBV7-2 to TRBJ2-7; D perhaps matches TRBD1 (5 bases). Material for sequencing was blood. CDR3 sequence: CASSFARASYEQYF. The CDR3 DNA reads TGTGCCAGCAGCTTTGCCAGGGCCTCCTACGAGCAGTACTTC.